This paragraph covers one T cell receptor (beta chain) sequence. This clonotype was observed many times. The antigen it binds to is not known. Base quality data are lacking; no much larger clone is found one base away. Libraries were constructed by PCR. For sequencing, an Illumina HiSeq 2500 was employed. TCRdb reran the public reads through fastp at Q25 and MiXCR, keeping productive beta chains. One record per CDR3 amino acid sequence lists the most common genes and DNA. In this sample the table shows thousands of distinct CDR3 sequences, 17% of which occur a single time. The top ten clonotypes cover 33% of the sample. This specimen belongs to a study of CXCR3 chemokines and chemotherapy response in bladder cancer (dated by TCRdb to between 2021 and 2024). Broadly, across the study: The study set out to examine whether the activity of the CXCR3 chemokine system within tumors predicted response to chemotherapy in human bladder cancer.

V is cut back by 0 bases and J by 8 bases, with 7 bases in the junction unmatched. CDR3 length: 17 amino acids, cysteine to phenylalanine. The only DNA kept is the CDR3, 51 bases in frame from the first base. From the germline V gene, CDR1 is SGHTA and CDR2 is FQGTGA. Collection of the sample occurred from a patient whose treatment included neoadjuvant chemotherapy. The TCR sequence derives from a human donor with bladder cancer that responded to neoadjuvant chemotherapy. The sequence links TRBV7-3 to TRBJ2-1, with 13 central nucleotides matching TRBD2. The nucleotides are TGTGCCAGCAGCTTAACCGCTGGGACTAGCGGGATTTATGAGCAGTTCTTC. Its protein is CASSLTAGTSGIYEQFF.